This T cell receptor (beta chain) was captured in a study of CD8 T cells in ankylosing spondylitis. Quantitative 5'-RACE with molecular barcodes was used to make the TCR beta libraries. TCRdb itself ran the 5' RACE reads through MiXCR, one entry per CDR3 protein. The sample has more than 650,000 distinct CDR3 sequences, roughly 10% seen once. Overall study results and limits: In ankylosing spondylitis patients, matched synovial fluid reportedly showed significant enrichment of disease-linked clones. Characteristic of ankylosing spondylitis blood, it appeared, was a TCR beta motif comprising several highly homologous variants. Those disease-linked clones were CD8+; they were also relatively rare in peripheral blood. Some motif variants had been reported before (in reactive arthritis synovial fluid and blood).

Trimming cost V 0 bases and J 9 bases; bases outside gene matches: 9. The germline gives CDR1 MNHEY, CDR2 SVGAGI. This CDR3 region has 16 residues. Regarding this clonotype: Its antigen is undetermined.

The sequence came from a male donor with ankylosing spondylitis. This chain connects TRBV6-5 to TRBJ2-1, with TRBD2 matching 9 bases. Sequenced input: blood, either unsorted or a sorted T cell fraction (not recorded which). CDR3 region: CASSYSKVLAGFEQFF. The CDR3 DNA sequence: TGTGCCAGCAGTTACTCGAAAGTCCTAGCGGGGTTTGAGCAGTTCTTC.